The source of this T cell receptor beta chain is a study of shared clonotypes between healthy human individuals. Produced via immunoSEQ multiplex PCR; TCRdb's table is partial and in-frame only. The sample lists more than 400,000 clones; about 96% were seen once. Notes on the study in general: Rarefaction showed sorted-subset sequencing was incomplete despite large depth. Naive CD4 clonotypes overlapped across a handful of donors at 4.5% to 5.5%. Generally, estimated richness proved larger in naive subsets than it did in memory subsets.

Concerning this clone itself: Its antigen is unknown.

This CDR3 region has 16 residues. V lost 0 bases and J 4 bases, leaving 16 bases between the germline ends. CDR1 is MGHRA and CDR2 is YSYEKL in the germline V gene. This sequence was found in a woman in her twenties or thirties in good health. J is TRBJ2-7 and V is TRBV4-1; D may be TRBD2 (5 bases). Sequenced input: naive CD4+ T cells sorted from blood. Described subset: CD45RA+ positively selected. CDR3 sequence (DNA): TGCGCCAGCAGCCAAGAATGGCCTCTCCCGGGGTACGAGCAGTACTTC. Residues: CASSQEWPLPGYEQYF.